This TCR beta chain was profiled in a study of identical twins' blood T cells (dated by TCRdb to the early 2010s). For the wider study: The roughly 12 libraries, six for the alpha chain and six for the beta chain, together yielded around 50 million Illumina reads. To assess how genetics influences repertoire formation, the study used next-generation sequencing to compare the TCR alpha and beta chain repertoires of three pairs of monozygous twins. Study-wide conclusions, independent of this receptor: Among the most abundant TCRbeta clonotypes, every donor shared more CDR3 sequences with her own twin than with unrelated donors. Because the twins were reared together, environmental influences could not be ruled out as the explanation for twin similarity. The proposed role of the TCRalpha J segment in MHC recognition during thymic selection was stated to require validation by independent studies. The number of shared CDR3 clonotypes between two donors was mainly determined by the product of their cloneset sizes, and twins did not clearly deviate from this trend. V gene usage was reported to be markedly more similar within twin pairs than between unrelated donors, even among non-selected out-of-frame TCRbeta clonotypes.

From its cysteine to its phenylalanine, the CDR3 spans 12 amino acids. Only CDR3 DNA is held: 36 bases, read in frame from base 1. Relative to germline, V is 4 bases shorter and J is 7 bases shorter, with 8 bases between their ends. From the germline V gene, CDR1 is LGHNA and CDR2 is YNFKEQ. Receptors were amplified or captured by 5' RACE. The reads were generated on an Illumina Genome Analyzer IIx. To prepare the RNA-based TCR cDNA libraries, a previously described protocol was followed, with several modifications. To prevent cross-contamination, sample-specific barcodes were introduced on both ends of each TCR cDNA library during cDNA synthesis and amplification. The paper's data handling went like this. Each individual had between about 90,000 and nearly 550,000 identified clonotypes, and each library contained about 2 to 4 million CDR3-containing reads. Reads with improper barcode index combinations were discarded, after which clonesets were built for each library with the MiTCR software. During the assembly of CDR3 clonotypes by MiTCR, low-quality reads were filtered or rescued and PCR and sequencing errors were corrected. Artificial out-of-frame clonotypes were removed by being mapped to in-frame sequences, with one indel in the CDR3 allowed. To measure how similar V and J gene usage was between donors, Jensen-Shannon divergence was divided by mean entropy. Through fastp at Q25 and MiXCR, TCRdb rebuilt clones from the public reads, retaining in-frame beta chains. Rows merge per CDR3 protein into single entries with the most common DNA and genes. TCRdb's processing, not the authors' own work, is the source of the V and J calls. The sample records 400,000 or so distinct CDR3 sequences, about 28% of which are singletons. 5.5% to 6.5% of the sample is in the top ten clones.

Donors were six healthy women forming three monozygous twin pairs. All three twin pairs had been reared together, and it was thought likely that the same infectious agents and vaccines had been met by these twin pairs. TCR cDNA libraries were prepared from RNA that had been isolated from peripheral blood mononuclear cells. A note on this clonotype: Its antigen remains undetermined. Per-nucleotide qualities are absent, and no much larger clonotype sits a single base away.

The source is a woman aged 18-49 years in good health. Sequencing used PBMCs. Here the chain combines TRBV4-2 and TRBJ2-1, with the identity of the D gene unclear. The CDR3 is CASSPQVNEQFF. Here is the DNA: TGTGCCAGCAGCCCCCAGGTAAATGAGCAGTTCTTC.